One sample yielded the 9 T cell receptor beta chains listed below, sequenced in a study of blood T cell repertoires in COVID-19. The method was immunoSEQ multiplex PCR; TCRdb's version includes in-frame clones alone and lacks a portion of them. The repertoire holds approximately 94,000 clones, with about 83% as singletons. Sequencing was carried out using peripheral blood. The receptors were sampled from a human donor in a cohort sampled during active COVID-19.

The rearrangement links TRBV7-6 to TRBJ2-7; D perhaps matches TRBD1 (5 bases). Per the germline V gene, CDR1 is SGHVS and CDR2 is FNYEAQ. The V end lost 2 bases, the J end lost 3 bases, and 14 bases lay between the germline ends. CDR3 size: 15 residues. This CDR3 is CASSLNRGANYEQYF. The CDR3, as DNA: TGTGCCAGCAGCTTAAATAGGGGCGCAAACTACGAGCAGTACTTC.

The genes are TRBV4-1 and TRBJ2-4; perhaps TRBD2 as D (6 bases). CDR1 is MGHRA, CDR2 YSYEKL, per germline. The CDR3 extends over 15 amino acids. V lost 6 bases to trimming and J lost 8 bases, with 20 bases between them. CDR3 protein: CASSPLGGSSDIQYF. The CDR3 DNA follows: TGCGCCAGCAGTCCCCTCGGGGGTAGCTCGGACATTCAGTACTTC.

V and J are TRBV7-9 and TRBJ2-7; 8 bases align to TRBD2. This CDR3 has 14 residues. After removal of 5 bases from V and 6 bases from J, the junction contained 9 bases not matched to a gene. Germline V lookup: CDR1 SEHNR, CDR2 FQNEAQ (reference sequence). CDR3 loop: CASSPSGGTGEQYF. The DNA of the CDR3 is TGTGCCAGCAGCCCCTCGGGGGGGACGGGCGAGCAGTACTTC.

The chain employs TRBV5-6 and TRBJ2-1, with 7 bases matching TRBD2. The CDR3 has 19 amino acids. V was clipped by 4 bases and J by 3 bases; unmatched bases: 19. Germline CDR1 reads SGHDT; CDR2 reads YYEEEE. The CDR3 DNA reads TGTGCCAGCAGCGGGGTCGTGTGGGCAGTGGCGGGGGACTACAATGAGCAGTTCTTC. It codes for CASSGVVWAVAGDYNEQFF.

The chain links TRBV27 to TRBJ2-1; TRBD2 might be the D (5 bases). The CDR3 is 16 amino acids. Germline values: CDR1 MNHEY, CDR2 SMNVEV (reference sequence). The germline V and J ends were trimmed by 6 bases and 0 bases, with 15 bases remaining between them. CDR3 protein: CASRSGVRGSYNEQFF. The CDR3 bases are TGTGCCAGCAGGTCCGGCGTACGGGGCTCCTACAATGAGCAGTTCTTC.

The chain joins TRBV6-2 or TRBV6-3 to TRBJ2-7; 8 nucleotides agree with TRBD2. V gave up 6 bases and J gave up 0 bases; unmatched junction bases: 10. Germline V CDR1 and CDR2: MNHEY, SVGEGT. The CDR3 runs 16 residues. The CDR3 DNA sequence: TGTGCCAGCAGCCCCCGTGGAGCGGGGGACTCCTACGAGCAGTACTTC. It is translated as CASSPRGAGDSYEQYF.

V usage is TRBV18 and J usage is TRBJ2-7; D not resolved. This CDR3 region has 14 residues. Germline loops: CDR1 KGHSH, CDR2 LQKENI. V lost 5 bases to trimming and J lost 3 bases, with 14 bases between them. The CDR3, as DNA: TGTGCCAGCTCAGAGTCTGCGAGGAACTACGAGCAGTACTTC. Translated: CASSESARNYEQYF.

CDR3 in amino acids: CASSPRGRSGANSYEQYF. CDR3 coding DNA: TGTGCCAGCAGCCCGAGGGGGAGGAGCGGGGCTAATTCCTACGAGCAGTACTTC. The V call is TRBV3-1 (or the pseudogene TRBV3-2), the J call TRBJ2-7, with D maybe TRBD2 (7 bases). This CDR3 contains 18 residues. Trimming stripped 4 bases from V and 1 base from J, with 23 bases between. Germline V lookup: CDR1 LGHDT, CDR2 YNNKEL (reference sequence).

This clone is a singleton in its sample. The V and J genes are TRBV12-3 or TRBV12-4 and TRBJ1-2, with unresolved D. V lost 2 bases and J 8 bases, leaving 12 bases between the germline ends. This CDR3 has 13 residues. In DNA, the CDR3 is TGTGCCAGCAGTTTAAGGCGGACTGGGGGCTACACCTTC. As protein: CASSLRRTGGYTF.